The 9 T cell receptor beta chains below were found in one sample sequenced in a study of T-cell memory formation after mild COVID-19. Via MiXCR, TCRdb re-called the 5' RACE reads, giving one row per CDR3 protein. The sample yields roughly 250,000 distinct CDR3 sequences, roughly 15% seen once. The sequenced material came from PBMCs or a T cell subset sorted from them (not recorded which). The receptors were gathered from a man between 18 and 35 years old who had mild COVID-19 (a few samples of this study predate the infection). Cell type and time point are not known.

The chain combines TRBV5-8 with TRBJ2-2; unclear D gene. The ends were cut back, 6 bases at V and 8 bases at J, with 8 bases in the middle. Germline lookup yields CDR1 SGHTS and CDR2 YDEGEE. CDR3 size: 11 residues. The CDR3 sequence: CASTLMGELFF. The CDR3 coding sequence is TGTGCCAGCACCCTGATGGGGGAGCTGTTTTTT.

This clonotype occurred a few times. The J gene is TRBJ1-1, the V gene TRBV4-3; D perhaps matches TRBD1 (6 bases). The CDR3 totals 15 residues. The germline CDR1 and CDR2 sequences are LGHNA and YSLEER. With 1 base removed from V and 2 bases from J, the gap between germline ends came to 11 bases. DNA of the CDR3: TGCGCCAGCAGCCAAGTTTTACAGGGTAACACTGAAGCTTTCTTT. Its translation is CASSQVLQGNTEAFF.

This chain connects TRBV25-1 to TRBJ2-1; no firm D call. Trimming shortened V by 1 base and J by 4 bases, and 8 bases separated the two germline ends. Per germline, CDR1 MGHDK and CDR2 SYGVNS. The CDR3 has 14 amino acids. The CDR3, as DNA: TGTGCCAGCAGTGAATTCTCCGGGTACAATGAGCAGTTCTTC. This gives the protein CASSEFSGYNEQFF.

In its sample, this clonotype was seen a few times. DNA for the CDR3: TGTGCCATCAGTGAGCTTGGTAGAACCTACAATGAGCAGTTCTTC. Residues: CAISELGRTYNEQFF. The chain links TRBV10-3 to TRBJ2-1; no definite D call. The V and J ends lost 2 bases and 2 bases respectively, with 10 bases between them. The CDR3 contains 15 residues. Germline loops: CDR1 ENHRY, CDR2 SYGVKD.

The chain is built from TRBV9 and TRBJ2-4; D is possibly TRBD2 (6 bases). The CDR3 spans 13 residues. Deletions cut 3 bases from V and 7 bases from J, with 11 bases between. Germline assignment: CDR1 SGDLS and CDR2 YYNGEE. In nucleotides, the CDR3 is TGTGCCAGCAGCGGACCTGGGGGGAACATTCAGTACTTC. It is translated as CASSGPGGNIQYF.

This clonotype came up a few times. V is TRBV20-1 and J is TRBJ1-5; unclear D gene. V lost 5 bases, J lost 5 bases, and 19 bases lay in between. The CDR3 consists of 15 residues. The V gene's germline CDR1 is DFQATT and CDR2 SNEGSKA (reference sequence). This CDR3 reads CSARFAKFADQPQHF. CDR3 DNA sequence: TGCAGTGCTCGGTTCGCGAAATTCGCCGATCAGCCCCAGCATTTT.

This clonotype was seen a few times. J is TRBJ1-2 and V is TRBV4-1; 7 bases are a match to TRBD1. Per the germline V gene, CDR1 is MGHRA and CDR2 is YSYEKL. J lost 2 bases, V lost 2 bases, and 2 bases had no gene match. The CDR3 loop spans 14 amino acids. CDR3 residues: CASSQWDRNYGYTF. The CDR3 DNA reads TGCGCCAGCAGCCAATGGGACAGAAACTATGGCTACACCTTC.

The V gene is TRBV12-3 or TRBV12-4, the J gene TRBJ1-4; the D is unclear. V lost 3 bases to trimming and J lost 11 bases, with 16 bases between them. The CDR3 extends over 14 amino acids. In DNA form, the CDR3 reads TGTGCCAGCAGTTTTCTGTCAGATCCGGGCAAACTGTTTTTT. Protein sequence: CASSFLSDPGKLFF.

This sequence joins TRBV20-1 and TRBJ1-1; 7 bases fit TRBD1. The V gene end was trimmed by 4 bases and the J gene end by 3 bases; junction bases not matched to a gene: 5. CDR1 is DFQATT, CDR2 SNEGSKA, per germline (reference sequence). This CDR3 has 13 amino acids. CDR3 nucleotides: TGCAGTGCTAAGACAGGGTGGGACACTGAAGCTTTCTTT. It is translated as CSAKTGWDTEAFF.